The 11 T cell receptor beta chains presented below share a single source sample, sequenced in a study of T cells in Graves' hyperthyroidism and ophthalmopathy. There were TCR beta CDR3 regions amplified from RNA transcripts. During a first-round RT-PCR of the TCR CDR3, the HTBI primer set was used. TCRdb used MiXCR to reprocess the multiplex PCR reads, holding one entry per CDR3 protein. The sample yields 460,000 or so distinct CDR3 sequences, approximately 14% seen once. The source material was blood. The source is a young woman with Graves' hyperthyroidism.

This chain joins TRBV6-5 and TRBJ1-2; 8 nucleotides line up with TRBD1. The V and J ends lost 6 bases and 8 bases, in that order; junction bases with no gene match: 11. The CDR3 spans 14 residues. Germline V gene sequence: CDR1 MNHEY, CDR2 SVGAGI. CDR3 bases: TGTGCCAGCAGGTACGGGACAGGAAGAGAGGGCTACACCTTC. It encodes CASRYGTGREGYTF.

The J gene is TRBJ2-2, the V gene TRBV4-2, with D perhaps matching TRBD1 (6 bases). The CDR3 spans 19 residues. CDR1 is LGHNA and CDR2 is YNFKEQ in the germline V gene. The ends were cut back, 2 bases at V and 0 bases at J, with 19 bases in the middle. The CDR3 sequence is CASSQMSPGQLTNTGELFF. DNA for the CDR3: TGTGCCAGCAGCCAAATGAGCCCTGGACAGCTTACGAACACCGGGGAGCTGTTTTTT.

This clonotype was observed at least ten times. The rearrangement uses TRBV5-1 and TRBJ2-3; 11 nucleotides match TRBD2. The CDR3 runs 16 residues. In germline, CDR1 is SGHRS, CDR2 YFSETQ. V shed 4 bases, J shed 4 bases, and the junction held 8 bases outside the gene matches. Here the CDR3 DNA reads TGCGCCAGCAGCCTCCTTAGCGGGAGGGCTTCAGATACGCAGTATTTT. This translates into CASSLLSGRASDTQYF.

The chain combines TRBV13 with TRBJ1-1; D not resolved. The CDR3 is 15 residues long. In germline, CDR1 is PRHDT, CDR2 FYEKMQ (reference sequence). Deletions cut 5 bases from V and 5 bases from J, with 18 bases between. The CDR3 bases are TGTGCCAGCAGCCGCCCGGCCGGCCTAGGGACTGAAGCTTTCTTT. It yields the protein CASSRPAGLGTEAFF.

This clonotype showed up many times. The J gene is TRBJ1-6, the V gene TRBV18; 7 nucleotides agree with TRBD1. V shed 2 bases, J shed 7 bases, and the junction held 5 bases outside the gene matches. Germline V CDR1 and CDR2: KGHSH, LQKENI. The length of the CDR3 is 15 residues. Here the CDR3 reads CASSPSGTDNSPLHF. CDR3 DNA sequence: TGTGCCAGCTCACCATCCGGGACAGACAATTCACCCCTCCACTTT.

This clonotype has only a few counts. The chain uses TRBV5-6 and TRBJ2-3, with 9 bases lining up with TRBD1. CDR1 and CDR2 from the germline V gene are SGHDT and YYEEEE. This CDR3 spans 15 amino acids. Germline trimming cut 3 bases from V and 2 bases from J; bases unmatched to any gene: 4. The CDR3 loop reads CASSSGTGPTDTQYF. The CDR3 DNA reads as TGTGCCAGCAGCTCAGGGACAGGGCCCACAGATACGCAGTATTTT.

The CDR3 loop reads CASSLEFLEGGEQFF. Here the CDR3 DNA reads TGTGCCAGCAGCTTAGAATTTTTGGAAGGTGGTGAGCAGTTCTTC. The genes are TRBV11-2 and TRBJ2-1; D gene ambiguous. Germline V gene sequence: CDR1 SGHAT, CDR2 FQNNGV. Trimming pared 0 bases from V and 9 bases from J, leaving 15 bases between. CDR3 length: 15 residues.

The sample holds many counts of this clonotype. The CDR3 reads CASSFRGGGDSEQFF. The DNA for the CDR3 is TGTGCCAGCAGTTTCCGCGGGGGAGGGGACAGTGAGCAGTTCTTC. The gene calls are TRBV12-3 or TRBV12-4 and TRBJ2-1; D is tentatively TRBD1 or TRBD2 (7 bases each). The CDR3 totals 15 residues. Deletions cut 3 bases from V and 9 bases from J, with 18 bases between.

The chain links TRBV13 to TRBJ1-2; possibly TRBD1 for D (5 bases). This CDR3 has 14 amino acids. The germline V gene has CDR1 PRHDT and CDR2 FYEKMQ (reference sequence). Trimming cost V 3 bases and J 4 bases, with 12 bases left between them. The chain's CDR3 is CASSLGLRSYGYTF. The CDR3 DNA reads as TGTGCCAGCAGCTTGGGACTTCGGTCCTATGGCTACACCTTC. The full variable domain, rest sourced from reference TRBV13 and TRBJ1-2, is AAGVIQSPRHLIKEKRETATLKCYPIPRHDTVYWYQQGPGQDPQFLISFYEKMQSDKGSIPDRFSAQQFSDYHSELNMSSLELGDSALYFCASSLGLRSYGYTFGSGTRLTVV.

CDR3 in DNA: TGTGCCAGCAGTCCCGATGGACAGGGCGATCAGCCCCAGCATTTT. Translated, it gives CASSPDGQGDQPQHF. V and J are TRBV28 and TRBJ1-5; the match to TRBD1 covers 8 bases. The germline V gene encodes CDR1 MDHEN and CDR2 SYDVKM. The CDR3 runs to 15 residues. Trimming took 5 bases from V and 5 from J; bases not matched to a gene: 8.

The rearrangement joins TRBV6-1 to TRBJ2-3; D is possibly TRBD1 (6 bases). The CDR3 is 15 amino acids. Trimming left V 3 bases short and J 5 bases short, with 15 bases between. Germline lookup yields CDR1 MNHNS and CDR2 SASEGT. CDR3 amino acids: CASSDARGMRDTQYF. CDR3 nucleotides: TGTGCCAGCAGTGATGCCAGGGGTATGAGAGATACGCAGTATTTT.